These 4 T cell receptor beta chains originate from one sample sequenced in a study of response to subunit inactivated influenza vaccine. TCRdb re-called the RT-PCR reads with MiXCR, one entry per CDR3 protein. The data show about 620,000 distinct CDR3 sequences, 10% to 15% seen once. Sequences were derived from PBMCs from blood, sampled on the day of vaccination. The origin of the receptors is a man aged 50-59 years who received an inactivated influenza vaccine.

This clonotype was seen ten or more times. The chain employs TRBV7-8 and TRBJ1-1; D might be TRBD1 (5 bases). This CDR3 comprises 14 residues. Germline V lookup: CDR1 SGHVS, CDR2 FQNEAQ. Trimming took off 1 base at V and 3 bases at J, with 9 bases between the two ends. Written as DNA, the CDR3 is TGTGCCAGCAGCTTAGGGACACTCTACACTGAAGCTTTCTTT. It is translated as CASSLGTLYTEAFF.

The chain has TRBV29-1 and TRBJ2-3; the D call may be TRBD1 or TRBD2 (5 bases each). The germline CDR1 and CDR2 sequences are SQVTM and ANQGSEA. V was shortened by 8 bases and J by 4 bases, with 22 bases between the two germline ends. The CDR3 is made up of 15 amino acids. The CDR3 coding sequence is TGCAGCACGCCGGTTCGTGGCCGGGACCCAGATACGCAGTATTTT. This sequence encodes CSTPVRGRDPDTQYF.

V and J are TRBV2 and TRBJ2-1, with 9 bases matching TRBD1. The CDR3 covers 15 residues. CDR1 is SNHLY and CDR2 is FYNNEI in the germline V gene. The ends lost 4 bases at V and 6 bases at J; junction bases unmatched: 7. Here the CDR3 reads CASSAGTGRGNEQFF. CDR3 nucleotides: TGTGCCAGCAGTGCCGGGACAGGGAGAGGCAATGAGCAGTTCTTC. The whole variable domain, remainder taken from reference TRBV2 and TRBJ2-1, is EPEVTQTPSHQVTQMGQEVILRCVPISNHLYFYWYRQILGQKVEFLVSFYNNEISEKSEIFDDQFSVERPDGSNFTLKIRSTKLEDSAMYFCASSAGTGRGNEQFFGPGTRLTVL.

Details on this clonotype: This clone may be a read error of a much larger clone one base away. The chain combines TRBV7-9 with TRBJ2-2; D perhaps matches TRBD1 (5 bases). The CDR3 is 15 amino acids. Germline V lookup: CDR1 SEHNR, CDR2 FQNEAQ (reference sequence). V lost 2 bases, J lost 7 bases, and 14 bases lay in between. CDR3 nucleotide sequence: TGTGCCAGCAGCTTACCCAGGACATGGGTCGGGGAGCTGTTTTTT. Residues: CASSLPRTWVGELFF. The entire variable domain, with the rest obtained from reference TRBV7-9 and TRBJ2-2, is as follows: DTGVSQNPRHKITKRGQNVTFRCDPISEHNRLYWYRQTLGQGPEFLTYFQNEAQLEKSRLLSDRFSAERPKGSFSTLEIQRTEQGDSAMYLCASSLPRTWVGELFFGEGSRLTVL.